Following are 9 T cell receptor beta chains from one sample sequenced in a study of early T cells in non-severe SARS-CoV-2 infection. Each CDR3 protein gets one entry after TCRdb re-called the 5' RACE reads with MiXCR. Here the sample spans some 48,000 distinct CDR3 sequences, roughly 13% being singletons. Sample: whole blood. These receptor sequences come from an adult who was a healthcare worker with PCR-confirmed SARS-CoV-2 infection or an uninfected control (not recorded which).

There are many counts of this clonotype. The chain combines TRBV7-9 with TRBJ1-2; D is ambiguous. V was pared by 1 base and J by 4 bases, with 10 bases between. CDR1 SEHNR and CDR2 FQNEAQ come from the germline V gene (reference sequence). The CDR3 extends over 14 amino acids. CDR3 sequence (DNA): TGTGCCAGCAGCTTAGGGGTAGTACCCTATGGCTACACCTTC. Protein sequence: CASSLGVVPYGYTF.

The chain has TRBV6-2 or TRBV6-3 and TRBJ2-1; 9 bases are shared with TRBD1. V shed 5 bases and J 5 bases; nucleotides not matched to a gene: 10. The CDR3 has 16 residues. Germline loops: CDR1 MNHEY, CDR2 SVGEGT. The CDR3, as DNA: TGTGCCAGCAGTCATACCGGGACAGGGCGGCACAATGAGCAGTTCTTC. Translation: CASSHTGTGRHNEQFF.

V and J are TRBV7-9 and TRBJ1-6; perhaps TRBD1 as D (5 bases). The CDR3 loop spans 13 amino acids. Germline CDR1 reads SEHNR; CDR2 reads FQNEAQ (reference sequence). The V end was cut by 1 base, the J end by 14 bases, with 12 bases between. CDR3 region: CASSLGGTGALHF. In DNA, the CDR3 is TGTGCCAGCAGCTTAGGAGGGACGGGCGCCCTCCACTTT.

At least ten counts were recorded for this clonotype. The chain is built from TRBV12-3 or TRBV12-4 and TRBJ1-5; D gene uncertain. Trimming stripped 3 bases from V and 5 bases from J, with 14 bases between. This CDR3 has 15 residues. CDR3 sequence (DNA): TGTGCCAGCAGTTTTCTAGGGCCATTCGATCAGCCCCAGCATTTT. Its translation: CASSFLGPFDQPQHF.

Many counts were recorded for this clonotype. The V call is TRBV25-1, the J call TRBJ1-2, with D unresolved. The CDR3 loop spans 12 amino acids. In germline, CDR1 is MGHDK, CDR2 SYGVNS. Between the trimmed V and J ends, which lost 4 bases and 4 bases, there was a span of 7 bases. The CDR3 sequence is CASSVGSYGYTF. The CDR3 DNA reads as TGTGCCAGCAGTGTAGGGTCCTATGGCTACACCTTC.

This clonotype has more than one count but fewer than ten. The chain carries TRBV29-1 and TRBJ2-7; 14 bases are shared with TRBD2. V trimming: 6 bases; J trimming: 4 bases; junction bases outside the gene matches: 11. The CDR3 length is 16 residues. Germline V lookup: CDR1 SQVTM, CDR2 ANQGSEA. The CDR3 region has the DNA TGCAGCGTCTCGACTAGCGGGAGGGCGCGTGGATACGAGCAGTACTTC. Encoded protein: CSVSTSGRARGYEQYF.

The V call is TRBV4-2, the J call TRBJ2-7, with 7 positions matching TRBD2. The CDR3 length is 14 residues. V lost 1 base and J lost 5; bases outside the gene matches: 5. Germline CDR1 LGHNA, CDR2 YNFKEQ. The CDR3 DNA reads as TGTGCCAGCAGCCAAGGGGAGGGTAGCCACGAGCAGTACTTC. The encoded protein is CASSQGEGSHEQYF.

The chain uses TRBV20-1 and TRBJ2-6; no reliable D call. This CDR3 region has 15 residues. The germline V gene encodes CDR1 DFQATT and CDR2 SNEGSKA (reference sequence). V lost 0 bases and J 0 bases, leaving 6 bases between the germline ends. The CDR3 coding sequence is TGCAGTGCTAGAGAGGGAAGCTCTGGGGCCAACGTCCTGACTTTC. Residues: CSAREGSSGANVLTF.

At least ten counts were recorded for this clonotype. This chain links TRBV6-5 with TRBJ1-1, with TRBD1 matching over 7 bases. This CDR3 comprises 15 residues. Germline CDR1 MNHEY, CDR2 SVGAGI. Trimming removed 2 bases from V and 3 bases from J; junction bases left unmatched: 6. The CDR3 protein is CASSYNGGQDTEAFF. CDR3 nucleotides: TGTGCCAGCAGTTACAACGGCGGACAGGACACTGAAGCTTTCTTT.